This T cell receptor (beta chain) derives from a study of CDR3 diversity in severe acne. One entry per CDR3 protein results from TCRdb running MiXCR on the PCR reads. This sample yields around 85,000 distinct CDR3 sequences, of which 49% are seen a single time; under 14% belongs to the top ten. Germline lookup yields CDR1 LNHDA and CDR2 SQIVND (reference sequence). This CDR3 is 16 amino acids long. V was trimmed by 1 base and J by 0 bases, leaving 7 bases between them. The sample taken for sequencing was blood. This receptor was taken from a male donor with severe acne vulgaris. The chain joins TRBV19 to TRBJ2-6; D not certain. The CDR3 loop is CASSIAQISGANVLTF. The CDR3 DNA reads TGTGCCAGTAGTATAGCACAGATCTCTGGGGCCAACGTCCTGACTTTC. The full variable domain, its missing parts supplied by reference TRBV19 and TRBJ2-6, is DGGITQSPKYLFRKEGQNVTLSCEQNLNHDAMYWYRQDPGQGLRLIYYSQIVNDFQKGDIAEGYSVSREKKESFPLTVTSAQKNPTAFYLCASSIAQISGANVLTFGAGSRLTVL.